These T cell receptor beta chains were read from a single sample in a study of blood T cells in healthy people across ages. TCRdb re-called the 5' RACE reads with MiXCR, one entry per CDR3 protein. This sample carries about 760,000 distinct CDR3 sequences, 25% of them seen once, and the ten largest clones take roughly 9%. The data were also submitted as part of a second study, on T cells of mothers and their children.

Sequencing input: blood. The receptors come from a boy aged 5-17 years in good health. CDR3s include the opening cysteine and the closing phenylalanine or tryptophan.

J: TRBJ1-2; V: TRBV20-1; CDR3: CSARLDAAYGYTF
J: NA; V: TRBV7-8; CDR3: CASSFGLERPYEQYF
J: NA; V: TRBV15; CDR3: CATSHRLAGVDYEQFF
J: TRBJ1-1; V: TRBV28; CDR3: CATSSGRFGGRAFF
J: TRBJ2-1; V: TRBV6-2/TRBV6-3; CDR3: CASSYSNRGGEQFF
J: TRBJ2-1; V: TRBV6-2/TRBV6-3; CDR3: CASSYFSPYNEQFF
J: TRBJ2-3; V: TRBV24-1; CDR3: CATSDLVSIGTDTQYF
J: TRBJ2-1; V: TRBV28; CDR3: CASSSSGRALLDNEQFF
J: NA; V: TRBV7-2; CDR3: CASSLRSGSFVNEQFF
J: TRBJ1-4; V: TRBV18; CDR3: CASSPPIGSEKLFF
J: TRBJ2-2; V: TRBV4-3; CDR3: CASSRHRQGDTGELFF
J: TRBJ2-7; V: TRBV7-9; CDR3: CASSLDIREEEQYF
J: TRBJ1-1; V: TRBV7-2; CDR3: CASSLGTGGDTEAFF
J: TRBJ1-4; V: TRBV29-1; CDR3: CSVSAGTGGEKLFF
J: TRBJ1-2; V: TRBV5-1; CDR3: CASSVQGNYGYTF
J: TRBJ2-5; V: TRBV29-1; CDR3: CSVEGNYQETQYF
J: TRBJ2-1; V: TRBV12-3/TRBV12-4; CDR3: CASSLGGLAAYNEQFF
J: TRBJ1-4; V: TRBV10-3; CDR3: CAIRNQGGNEKLFF
J: TRBJ1-1; V: TRBV3-1; CDR3: CASSQARGRNTEAFF
J: TRBJ2-1; V: TRBV12-3/TRBV12-4; CDR3: CASSESGVNEQFF
J: TRBJ2-5; V: TRBV9; CDR3: CASSVGVYQETQYF
J: TRBJ1-1; V: TRBV7-6; CDR3: CASSFGQGSGTEAFF
J: NA; V: TRBV6-2/TRBV6-3; CDR3: CASSSDRVDNNEQFF
J: TRBJ2-7; V: TRBV29-1; CDR3: CSVVRQGFEQYF
J: TRBJ1-3; V: TRBV5-1; CDR3: CASSPRTGGENTIYF
J: TRBJ1-2; V: TRBV29-1; CDR3: CSVEDPPTGIDGYTF
J: TRBJ1-2; V: TRBV27; CDR3: CASSFAPGVANYGYTF
J: NA; V: TRBV4-3; CDR3: CASGPASDPYNEQFF
J: NA; V: TRBV29-1; CDR3: CSVRSLAGGWNEQFF
J: TRBJ2-1; V: TRBV2; CDR3: CASSEWAVAGNEQFF
J: TRBJ2-7; V: TRBV20-1; CDR3: CSATRGTSGRPPYEQYF
J: TRBJ2-3; V: TRBV7-6; CDR3: CASSPFTIAGGGDTQYF
J: TRBJ1-2; V: TRBV29-1; CDR3: CSDGQNLGYTF